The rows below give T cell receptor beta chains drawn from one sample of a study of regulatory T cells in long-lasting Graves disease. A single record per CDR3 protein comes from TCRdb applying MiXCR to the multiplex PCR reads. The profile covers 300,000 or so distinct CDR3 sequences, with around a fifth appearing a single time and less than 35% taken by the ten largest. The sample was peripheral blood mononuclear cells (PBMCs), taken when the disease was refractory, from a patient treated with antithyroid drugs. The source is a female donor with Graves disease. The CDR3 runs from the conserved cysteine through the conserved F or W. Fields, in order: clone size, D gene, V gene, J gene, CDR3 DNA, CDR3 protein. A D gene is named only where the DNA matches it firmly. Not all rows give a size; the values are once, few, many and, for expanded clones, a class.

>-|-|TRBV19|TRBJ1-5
TGTGCCAGTAGTATCGACAGTCTCTATAGCAATCAGCCCCAGCATTTT
CASSIDSLYSNQPQHF
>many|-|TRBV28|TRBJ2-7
TGTGCCAGCAGTTCGGTACAGGGTATGAGCTACGAGCAGTACTTC
CASSSVQGMSYEQYF
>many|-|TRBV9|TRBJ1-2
TGTGCCAGCAGCGTAGGTAACAGCCCAAACTATGGCTACACCTTC
CASSVGNSPNYGYTF
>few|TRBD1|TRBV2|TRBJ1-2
TGTGCCAGCAGTGAGTGGACAGGGGGCGCGTATGGCTACACCTTC
CASSEWTGGAYGYTF
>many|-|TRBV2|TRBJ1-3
TGTGCCAGCGGGGGAGGGACCTTCCTGAGAAGGGGAAACACCATATATTTT
CASGGGTFLRRGNTIYF
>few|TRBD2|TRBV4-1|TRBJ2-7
TGCGCCAGCAGCAATATGGGAGGGGTCGGAGAGCAGTACTTC
CASSNMGGVGEQYF
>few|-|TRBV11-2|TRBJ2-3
TGTGCCAGCAGCCTCCGACAGACCTCTAGCACAGATACGCAGTATTTT
CASSLRQTSSTDTQYF
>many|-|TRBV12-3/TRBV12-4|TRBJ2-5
TGTGCCAGCAGTTTTCTGCGCATTGGAGAGACCCAGTACTTC
CASSFLRIGETQYF
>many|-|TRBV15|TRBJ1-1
TGTGCCACCAGCACTGTGAACACTGAAGCTTTCTTT
CATSTVNTEAFF
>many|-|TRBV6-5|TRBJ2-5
TGTGCCAGCAGTTTGTTTCAAGAGACCCAGTACTTC
CASSLFQETQYF
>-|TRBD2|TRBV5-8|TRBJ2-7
TGTGCCAGCAGCTTACTAGCGGGAGAGACCCCCGAGCAGTACTTC
CASSLLAGETPEQYF
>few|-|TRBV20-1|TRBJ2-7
TGCAGTGCCATACCGGGGGGCGCGGCCTACGAGCAGTACTTC
CSAIPGGAAYEQYF
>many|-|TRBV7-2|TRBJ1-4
TGTGCCAGCAGCTTAGAGCCAGTTGATGAAAAACTGTTTTTT
CASSLEPVDEKLFF
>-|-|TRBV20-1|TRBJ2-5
TGCAGTGCTAGAGATGTCCGGGAGCCCCAGTACTTC
CSARDVREPQYF
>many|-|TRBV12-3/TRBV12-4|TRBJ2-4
TGTGCCAGCAGTCAACGAGGGGGAGCCAAAAACATTCAGTACTTC
CASSQRGGAKNIQYF